The 26 T cell receptor beta chains listed next were all sequenced from one sample in a study of T cell responses to AZD1222 COVID-19 vaccine. Clones were sequenced by immunoSEQ multiplex PCR, and TCRdb holds only the in-frame ones, with some missing. The sample lists about 83,000 clones; around 87% were seen once. This specimen was peripheral blood, taken on day 0 of MenACWY control vaccination. The receptors were gathered from an adult in good health.

The V call is TRBV2, the J call TRBJ2-5; 12 bases fit TRBD1. Germline loops: CDR1 SNHLY, CDR2 FYNNEI. V shed 5 bases and J 5 bases; nucleotides not matched to a gene: 6. The CDR3 has 15 amino acids. This CDR3 is CASSPRDRGRETQYF. The DNA of the CDR3 is TGTGCCAGCAGTCCTAGGGACAGGGGGCGGGAGACCCAGTACTTC.

This clone turned up a few times. This chain links TRBV5-6 with TRBJ2-7; 7 nucleotides agree with TRBD1. Per the germline V gene, CDR1 is SGHDT and CDR2 is YYEEEE. This CDR3 is 15 amino acids long. The trim removed 5 bases at V and 3 bases at J, leaving 11 bases unmatched. CDR3 loop: CASSPGTASFYEQYF. As DNA, the CDR3 is TGTGCCAGCAGTCCCGGGACAGCTTCCTTCTACGAGCAGTACTTC.

J is TRBJ2-2 and V is TRBV15, with 7 bases fitting TRBD1. The CDR3 covers 15 residues. J lost 4 bases, V lost 4 bases, and 6 bases had no gene match. Looked up from germline, CDR1 is LNHNV and CDR2 is YYDKDF (reference sequence). The CDR3 DNA reads TGTGCCACCAGCAACAGGGGAGATAGCACCGGGGAGCTGTTTTTT. This sequence encodes CATSNRGDSTGELFF.

The rearrangement links TRBV3-1 (or the pseudogene TRBV3-2) to TRBJ1-5, with D unresolved. CDR1 and CDR2 (germline): LGHDT, YNNKEL (reference sequence). V was trimmed by 0 bases and J by 5 bases, leaving 8 bases between them. CDR3 size: 14 residues. CDR3 loop: CASSQDGSYQPQHF. For the CDR3, the DNA is TGTGCCAGCAGCCAAGACGGCAGTTATCAGCCCCAGCATTTT.

The chain carries TRBV20-1 and TRBJ2-3; D not certain. The V and J ends lost 5 bases and 6 bases respectively, with 9 bases between them. This CDR3 is built from 11 residues. Germline V CDR1 and CDR2: DFQATT, SNEGSKA (reference sequence). The CDR3 DNA reads as TGCAGTGCTCCGTTTGCGGATACGCAGTATTTT. This codes for CSAPFADTQYF.

The genes are TRBV7-2 and TRBJ2-7; D uncertain. This CDR3 has 14 residues. V was pared by 1 base and J by 2 bases, with 9 bases between. CDR1 is SGHTA, CDR2 FQGNSA, per germline. CDR3 nucleotide sequence: TGTGCCAGCAGCTTAGATCCGGTAGCCTACGAGCAGTACTTC. It is translated as CASSLDPVAYEQYF.

In nucleotides, the CDR3 is TGCGCCAGCAGTGAGTTAGACGAGCAGTACTTC. Its protein product is CASSELDEQYF. This chain links TRBV10-2 with TRBJ2-7; D not resolved. Germline V CDR1 and CDR2: WSHSY, SAAADI. The CDR3 extends over 11 amino acids. Trimming removed 1 base from V and 5 bases from J, with 3 bases in between.

This rearrangement joins TRBV9 to TRBJ2-3, with 9 positions matching TRBD2. V lost 0 bases and J lost 0; bases outside the gene matches: 2. This CDR3 has 16 amino acids. CDR1 and CDR2 (germline): SGDLS, YYNGEE. CDR3 sequence: CASSVAGTSSTDTQYF. CDR3 DNA: TGTGCCAGCAGCGTAGCTGGGACTAGCAGCACAGATACGCAGTATTTT.

The rearrangement joins TRBV18 to TRBJ1-1, with unresolved D. Trimming stripped 5 bases from V and 0 bases from J, with 10 bases between. Germline V gives CDR1 KGHSH, CDR2 LQKENI. This CDR3 is built from 14 residues. CDR3 bases: TGTGCCAGCTCATTTGGACCGGTGAACACTGAAGCTTTCTTT. It specifies CASSFGPVNTEAFF.

CDR3 sequence (DNA): TGTGCCAGCAGCCAATGGGACAGGGGTTGGTCCTATAATTCACCCCTCCACTTT. Residues: CASSQWDRGWSYNSPLHF. The chain carries TRBV16 and TRBJ1-6; 10 bases match TRBD1. The V gene's germline CDR1 is KGHSY and CDR2 FQNENV. The CDR3 consists of 18 residues. The J segment lost 1 base and the V segment lost 1 base, leaving 4 bases of the junction unmatched.

This chain uses TRBV29-1 with TRBJ2-1, with 10 bases matching TRBD2. The CDR3 length is 14 residues. Germline V CDR1 and CDR2: SQVTM, ANQGSEA. Trimming removed 7 bases from V and 3 bases from J; junction bases left unmatched: 6. CDR3 residues: CSAPRTSGYNEQFF. The CDR3 DNA follows: TGCAGCGCCCCCCGGACTAGCGGCTACAATGAGCAGTTCTTC.

The V gene is TRBV18, the J gene TRBJ1-2, with 7 bases fitting TRBD1. V gave up 6 bases and J gave up 0 bases; unmatched junction bases: 10. CDR3 length equals 16 residues. Germline CDR1 and CDR2: KGHSH and LQKENI. The CDR3 protein is CASSPNRQGSNYGYTF. CDR3 DNA: TGTGCCAGCTCCCCGAATAGACAGGGATCTAACTATGGCTACACCTTC. Full variable domain (missing parts from reference TRBV18 and TRBJ1-2): NAGVMQNPRHLVRRRGQEARLRCSPMKGHSHVYWYRQLPEEGLKFMVYLQKENIIDESGMPKERFSAEFPKEGPSILRIQQVVRGDSAAYFCASSPNRQGSNYGYTFGSGTRLTVV.

V and J are TRBV18 and TRBJ2-2, with a tentative D call TRBD2 (6 bases). Trimming removed 3 bases from V and 6 bases from J, with 11 bases in between. CDR3 length: 14 amino acids. From germline, CDR1 is KGHSH and CDR2 LQKENI. CDR3: CASSPEGLAGELFF. CDR3 in DNA: TGTGCCAGCTCACCGGAGGGATTAGCCGGGGAGCTGTTTTTT.

In DNA form, the CDR3 reads TGTGCCAGCAGTTTTCCAGCCCGAACATGGAGCAATCAGCCCCAGCATTTT. Translating it yields CASSFPARTWSNQPQHF. This chain uses TRBV28 with TRBJ1-5, with D uncertain. Deletions cut 3 bases from V and 1 base from J, with 16 bases between. The length of the CDR3 is 17 residues. Per germline, CDR1 MDHEN and CDR2 SYDVKM.

The V call is TRBV12-5, the J call TRBJ2-1; 12 bases are shared with TRBD2. The CDR3 loop spans 19 amino acids. CDR1 LGHNT and CDR2 FRNRAP come from the germline V gene. The V gene end was trimmed by 0 bases and the J gene end by 10 bases; junction bases not matched to a gene: 16. The CDR3 protein is CASGLVVSRASGRAGEQFF. CDR3 bases: TGTGCTAGTGGTTTGGTGGTCTCCCGAGCTAGCGGGAGGGCGGGGGAGCAGTTCTTC. The complete variable domain, with remaining parts taken from reference TRBV12-5 and TRBJ2-1, reads DARVTQTPRHKVTEMGQEVTMRCQPILGHNTVFWYRQTMMQGLELLAYFRNRAPLDDSGMPKDRFSAEMPDATLATLKIQPSEPRDSAVYFCASGLVVSRASGRAGEQFFGPGTRLTVL.

The CDR3 DNA is TGTGCCAGCAGCTATGGGGGACAGGGGGCAATCTACGAGCAGTACTTC. As protein: CASSYGGQGAIYEQYF. This chain joins TRBV7-2 and TRBJ2-7, with 12 bases that match TRBD1. V lost 4 bases to trimming and J lost 3 bases; unmatched junction nucleotides: 7. CDR3 size: 16 residues. Germline V lookup: CDR1 SGHTA, CDR2 FQGNSA.

This rearrangement joins TRBV30 to TRBJ2-3, with 9 bases identical to TRBD2. V shed 3 bases and J 0 bases; nucleotides not matched to a gene: 4. CDR1 is GTSNPN and CDR2 is SVGIG in the germline V gene (reference sequence). This CDR3 is 15 amino acids long. The CDR3 here is CAWSRTSDSTDTQYF. Written as DNA, the CDR3 is TGTGCCTGGAGCAGGACTAGCGACAGCACAGATACGCAGTATTTT.

The chain links TRBV6-6 to TRBJ1-6; D remains ambiguous. Trimming shortened V by 7 bases and J by 6 bases, and 16 bases separated the two germline ends. Germline lookup yields CDR1 MNHNY and CDR2 SVGAGI (reference sequence). The CDR3 contains 15 residues. The CDR3 DNA reads TGTGCCAGCAAGGCCAGTTCCTCCCGTAATTCACCCCTCCACTTT. It specifies CASKASSSRNSPLHF.

J is TRBJ2-3 and V is TRBV9, with 11 bases lining up with TRBD2. Germline lookup yields CDR1 SGDLS and CDR2 YYNGEE. Trimming took 4 bases from V and 1 from J; bases not matched to a gene: 11. The CDR3 extends over 18 amino acids. CDR3 sequence: CASSRISGRAGGTDTQYF. The CDR3 coding sequence is TGTGCCAGCAGCCGAATTAGCGGGAGGGCCGGGGGCACAGATACGCAGTATTTT. Filled out from reference TRBV9 and TRBJ2-3, the complete variable domain reads DSGVTQTPKHLITATGQRVTLRCSPRSGDLSVYWYQQSLDQGLQFLIQYYNGEERAKGNILERFSAQQFPDLHSELNLSSLELGDSALYFCASSRISGRAGGTDTQYFGPGTRLTVL.

The chain carries TRBV6-5 and TRBJ2-7; no clear D gene. Germline V gives CDR1 MNHEY, CDR2 SVGAGI. Trimming removed 6 bases at V and 0 bases at J, with 9 bases between. CDR3 length equals 13 residues. In nucleotides, the CDR3 is TGTGCCAGCAGAAAAAGCGCCTCCTACGAGCAGTACTTC. As protein: CASRKSASYEQYF.

The J gene is TRBJ1-2, the V gene TRBV7-2, with 7 bases aligning to TRBD1. Germline V gene data show CDR1 as SGHTA and CDR2 as FQGNSA. V gave up 3 bases and J gave up 8 bases; unmatched junction bases: 9. This CDR3 is built from 14 residues. In nucleotides, the CDR3 is TGTGCCAGCAGCTTCCACGACAGGGCGGGCGGCTACACCTTC. Its translation: CASSFHDRAGGYTF.

The chain is built from TRBV30 and TRBJ2-5, with D tentatively TRBD2 (5 bases). This CDR3 has 15 amino acids. From germline, CDR1 is GTSNPN and CDR2 SVGIG (reference sequence). V was shortened by 5 bases and J by 2 bases, with 18 bases between the two germline ends. CDR3 in DNA: TGTGCCTGGGGGTCGGGAACTCTGTCTCAAGAGACCCAGTACTTC. This codes for CAWGSGTLSQETQYF.

The rearrangement links TRBV7-3 to TRBJ1-1, with no clear D. Germline V CDR1 and CDR2: SGHTA, FQGTGA. V was cut by 5 bases and J by 6 bases, with 13 bases left in between. CDR3 length: 13 amino acids. The CDR3 region is CASSPGPGAEAFF. For the CDR3, the DNA is TGTGCCAGCAGCCCTGGTCCTGGGGCTGAAGCTTTCTTT. Together with reference TRBV7-3 and TRBJ1-1, the CDR3 gives the full variable domain: GAGVSQTPSNKVTEKGKYVELRCDPISGHTALYWYRQSLGQGPEFLIYFQGTGAADDSGLPNDRFFAVRPEGSVSTLKIQRTERGDSAVYLCASSPGPGAEAFFGQGTRLTVV.

The chain couples TRBV2 to TRBJ2-5; D is unclear. V was clipped by 8 bases and J by 2 bases, with 15 bases between them. The germline CDR1 and CDR2 sequences are SNHLY and FYNNEI. This CDR3 spans 14 amino acids. The CDR3 loop reads CASHDSRVQETQYF. The CDR3 coding sequence is TGTGCCAGCCATGATTCTAGGGTTCAAGAGACCCAGTACTTC.

This chain uses TRBV7-6 with TRBJ2-7; D gene ambiguous. The CDR3 is made up of 14 amino acids. Germline CDR1 and CDR2: SGHVS and FNYEAQ. Trimming pared 0 bases from V and 0 bases from J, leaving 6 bases between. CDR3 protein: CASSLAGFSYEQYF. The DNA for the CDR3 is TGTGCCAGCAGCTTAGCCGGGTTCTCCTACGAGCAGTACTTC.

This chain links TRBV4-1 with TRBJ2-7, with 9 nucleotides matching TRBD2. The CDR3 runs to 15 residues. Trimming took 4 bases from V and 3 from J; bases not matched to a gene: 7. CDR1 MGHRA and CDR2 YSYEKL come from the germline V gene. The CDR3 sequence: CASSLTGTSLYEQYF. The CDR3 DNA follows: TGCGCCAGCAGCCTAACCGGGACTAGCCTCTACGAGCAGTACTTC.